Included here is one TCR beta chain sequence, with context. As yet, its antigen is unknown. The data were obtained in a study of cytomegalovirus exposure and HLA in healthy donors. Broader study findings: The study put 150 or so TCR beta chains on its list as cytomegalovirus-associated.

Trimming shortened V by 6 bases and J by 5 bases, and 17 bases separated the two germline ends. CDR3 length equals 14 residues. Germline values: CDR1 MGHDK, CDR2 SYGVNS. PCR employed 60 Vbeta and 13 Jbeta primers. The method was immunoSEQ multiplex PCR; TCRdb's version includes in-frame clones alone and lacks a portion of them. The table includes about 180,000 clones, around 79% detected once. The chain couples TRBV25-1 to TRBJ2-7; weak D call: TRBD2 (6 bases). This TCR derives from a female donor in good health and CMV-seronegative. The sequenced sample consisted of PBMCs. The CDR3 loop is CASSGGRAGHEQYF. In nucleotides, the CDR3 is TGTGCCAGCAGCGGGGGACGGGCAGGGCACGAGCAGTACTTC.